This T cell receptor beta chain was profiled in a study of T-cell reconstitution after alpha-beta-depleted transplantation in children. Preparing the TCRbeta library involved the use of unique molecular identifiers. One entry per CDR3 protein, called by TCRdb with MiXCR from the PCR reads. The sample has approximately 1,000,000 distinct CDR3 sequences, about 29% seen once. The CDR3 runs 18 residues. V dropped 2 bases and J dropped 0 bases, with 18 bases sitting between them. CDR1 and CDR2 (germline): SGHAT, FQDESV (reference sequence). The specimen comprised PBMCs, mostly from graft donor cells, sampled 360 days after TCRalphabeta/CD19-depleted stem cell transplant. The TCR comes from a boy in the first two years of life who had a stem cell transplant for SCID, so the T cells may come from the graft donor. V is TRBV11-1 and J is TRBJ2-3, with a possible D match to TRBD1 (6 bases). CDR3 in DNA: TGTGCCAGCAGCTTACGAGAGACCCGGGACATGAGCACAGATACGCAGTATTTT. The encoded protein is CASSLRETRDMSTDTQYF.